This T cell receptor (beta chain) appears in the sequencing data of a study of cytomegalovirus exposure and HLA in healthy donors. CDR1 and CDR2 (germline): SNHLY, FYNNEI. V shed 0 bases and J shed 5 bases, with 9 bases lying between them. This CDR3 region has 14 residues. 13 Jbeta primers and 60 Vbeta primers were used for the PCR. Some clones are missing from TCRdb's copy, which holds only in-frame ones; the method was immunoSEQ multiplex PCR. This sample carries some 200,000 clones, with 0.7% to 0.8% going to the ten biggest clones. This receptor was identified in a boy between 5 and 17 years old in good health and CMV-seronegative. The chain is built from TRBV2 and TRBJ2-3; D may be TRBD1 (6 bases). Input material: PBMCs. The CDR3 DNA sequence: TGTGCCAGCAGTGAAGCGACAGGTCGAGATACGCAGTATTTT. As protein: CASSEATGRDTQYF.